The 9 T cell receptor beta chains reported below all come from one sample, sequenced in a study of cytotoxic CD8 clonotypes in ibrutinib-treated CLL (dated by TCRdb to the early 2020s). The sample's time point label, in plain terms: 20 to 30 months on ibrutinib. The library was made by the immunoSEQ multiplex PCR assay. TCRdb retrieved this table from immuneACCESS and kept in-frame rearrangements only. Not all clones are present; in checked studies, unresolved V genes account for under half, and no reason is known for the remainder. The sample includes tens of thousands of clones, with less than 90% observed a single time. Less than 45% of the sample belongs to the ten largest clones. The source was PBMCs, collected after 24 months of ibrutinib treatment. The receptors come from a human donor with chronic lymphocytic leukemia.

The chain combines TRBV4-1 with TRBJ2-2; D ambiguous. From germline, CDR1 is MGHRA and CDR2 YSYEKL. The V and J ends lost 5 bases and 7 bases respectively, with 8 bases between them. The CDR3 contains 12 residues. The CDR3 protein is CASSTINGELFF. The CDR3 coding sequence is TGCGCCAGCAGCACCATTAACGGGGAGCTGTTTTTT.

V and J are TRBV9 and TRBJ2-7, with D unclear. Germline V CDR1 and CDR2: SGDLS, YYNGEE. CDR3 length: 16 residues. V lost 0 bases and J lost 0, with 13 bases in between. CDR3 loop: CASSVEPRVSSYEQYF. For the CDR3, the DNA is TGTGCCAGCAGCGTAGAACCTAGGGTTAGCTCCTACGAGCAGTACTTC.

For the CDR3, the DNA is TGCGCCAGCAGCCAAGAGATGAATCAGCCCCAGCATTTT. It encodes CASSQEMNQPQHF. The genes are TRBV4-3 and TRBJ1-5; no firm D call. The germline V and J ends were trimmed by 0 bases and 4 bases, with 4 bases remaining between them. This CDR3 is built from 13 residues. The germline V gene encodes CDR1 LGHNA and CDR2 YSLEER.

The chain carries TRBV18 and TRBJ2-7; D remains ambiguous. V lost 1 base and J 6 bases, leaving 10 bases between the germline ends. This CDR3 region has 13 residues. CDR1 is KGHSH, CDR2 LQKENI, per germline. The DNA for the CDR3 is TGTGCCAGCTCACCACGGGGATACGGCGAGCAGTACTTC. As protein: CASSPRGYGEQYF. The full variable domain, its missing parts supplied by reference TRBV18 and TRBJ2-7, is NAGVMQNPRHLVRRRGQEARLRCSPMKGHSHVYWYRQLPEEGLKFMVYLQKENIIDESGMPKERFSAEFPKEGPSILRIQQVVRGDSAAYFCASSPRGYGEQYFGPGTRLTVT.

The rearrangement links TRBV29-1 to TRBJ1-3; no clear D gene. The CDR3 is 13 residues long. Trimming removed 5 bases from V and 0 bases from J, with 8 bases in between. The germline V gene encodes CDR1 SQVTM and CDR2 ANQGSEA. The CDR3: CSVKQSSGNTIYF. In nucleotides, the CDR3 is TGCAGCGTTAAACAGAGCTCTGGAAACACCATATATTTT.

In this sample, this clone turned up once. The CDR3 DNA is TGTGCCAGCAGCCGCGACCCGGGACTCCCCCCCAATGAGCAGTTCTTC. The encoded protein is CASSRDPGLPPNEQFF. V and J are TRBV5-4 and TRBJ2-1; D might be TRBD2 (6 bases). The CDR3 covers 16 residues. CDR1 SGHNT and CDR2 YYREEE come from the germline V gene (reference sequence). Trimming took 4 bases from V and 6 from J, leaving 20 bases between them.

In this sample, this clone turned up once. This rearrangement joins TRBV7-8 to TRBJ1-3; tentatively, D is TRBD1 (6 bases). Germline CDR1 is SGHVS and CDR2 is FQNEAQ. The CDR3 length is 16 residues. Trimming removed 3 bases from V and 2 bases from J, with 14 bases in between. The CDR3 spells CASSFPSRGAGNTIYF. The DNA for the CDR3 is TGTGCCAGCAGCTTCCCCAGCAGGGGCGCTGGAAACACCATATATTTT.

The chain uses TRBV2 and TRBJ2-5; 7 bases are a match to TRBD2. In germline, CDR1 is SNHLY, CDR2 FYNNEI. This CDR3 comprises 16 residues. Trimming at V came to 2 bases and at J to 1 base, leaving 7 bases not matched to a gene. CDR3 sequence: CASSEWGGALQETQYF. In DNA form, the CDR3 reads TGTGCCAGCAGTGAATGGGGGGGTGCCCTCCAAGAGACCCAGTACTTC.

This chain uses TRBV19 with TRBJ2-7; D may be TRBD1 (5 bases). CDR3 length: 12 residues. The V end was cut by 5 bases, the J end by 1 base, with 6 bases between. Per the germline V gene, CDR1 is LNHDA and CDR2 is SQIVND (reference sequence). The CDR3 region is CASSPGSYEQYF. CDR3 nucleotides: TGTGCCAGTAGTCCAGGGTCCTACGAGCAGTACTTC.